This T cell receptor beta chain came from a study of blood T cell repertoires in COVID-19. The overall study: Acute and convalescent COVID-19 samples came from the United States, Italy and Spain.

As originally analysed: Reference gene primers were amplified, and this amplification served to estimate nucleated cell counts. Generated by immunoSEQ multiplex PCR, the TCRdb table keeps only in-frame clones and is missing some. Clonal size and the V and J genes are those of that table, whereas D and trimming came from the DNA. This table has fewer than 350,000 clones, about 85% appearing once. Ages ranged from roughly 18 to 100 years, with residence in under 25 US areas. The germline CDR1 and CDR2 sequences are LNHDA and SQIVND (reference sequence). Unmatched junction bases numbered 10, after V lost 8 bases and J lost 10 bases. The CDR3 totals 14 residues.

The chain has TRBV19 and TRBJ1-4; 10 bases align to TRBD1. The clonotype originates from a woman aged 50 to 65 who had recovered from COVID-19. Source material: PBMCs or T cells enriched from blood (not recorded which). CDR3 amino acids: CASAPGQGVGKLFF. Written as DNA, the CDR3 is TGTGCCAGTGCCCCCGGACAGGGGGTCGGAAAACTGTTTTTT.